The subject of this entry is one T cell receptor (beta chain). Its antigen is unknown. Time point reported: newly diagnosed GD, antithyroid drugs for less than 3 months. PBMCs provided the RNA from which the TCR library was made. The entry originates in a study of regulatory T cells in long-lasting Graves disease. Study-wide points: Compared with new cases, persistent Graves' patients showed reduced TCR diversity.

Trimming took 0 bases from V and 6 from J, leaving 13 bases between them. The germline gives CDR1 LNHNV, CDR2 YYDKDF (reference sequence). The CDR3 runs 15 residues. In building TCR beta libraries, iRepertoire HTBI primers were used together with Arm-PCR of CDR3 regions. TCRdb analysed the multiplex PCR reads with MiXCR anew, one entry per CDR3 protein. The table records 350,000 to 550,000 distinct CDR3 sequences, more than 12% of them present only once. These data were likewise used in another study, on T cells in Graves' hyperthyroidism and ophthalmopathy. That source adds: With the HTBI primer set, the TCR CDR3 went through a first round of RT-PCR. Clonotypes that were expanded in thyroid above 0.001 mostly appeared in blood too.

V is TRBV15 and J is TRBJ2-3, with D possibly TRBD1 on 8 matching bases. The sequence was obtained from a young woman with Graves disease. The specimen was peripheral blood mononuclear cells (PBMCs), collected at new diagnosis, from a patient treated with antithyroid drugs. The CDR3 DNA sequence: TGTGCCACCAGCAGAGATACAGGGGGGGAGGATACGCAGTATTTT. Translating gives CATSRDTGGEDTQYF.